This TCR beta chain was profiled in a study of Tregs in tolerant kidney transplant recipients. This CDR3 is built from 15 residues. V dropped 6 bases and J dropped 0; count of bases not matched to a gene: 7. In germline, CDR1 is KGHSH, CDR2 LQKENI. Unstimulated Tregs (CD4+CD25+CD127-) and CD4+CD25- non-Tregs were sorted from PBMCs. Note on this clone: The CDR3 end falls 3 residues outside the read, so it is completed with the germline J gene.

Sequencing used immunoSEQ multiplex PCR; TCRdb keeps in-frame clones, though not all of them. Its listing shows about 52,000 clones. This rearrangement joins TRBV18 to TRBJ1-1; 7 bases map to TRBD1. This receptor was identified in a human donor who received a combined kidney and bone marrow transplant. Sample: CD4+ T cells from blood, taken before the transplant. CDR3 DNA (partial): TGTGCCAGCTCCCCAAGGGGGCAGATGAACACTGAA. Protein product: CASSPRGQMNTE. From start to end, the CDR3 is CASSPRGQMNTEAFF.